Given below is one T cell receptor beta chain in context. Its antigen is not identified. Other DNA variants within this sample encode the same CDR3. Clones were read by immunoSEQ multiplex PCR, and TCRdb kept only the in-frame ones, dropping some. The sample lists hundreds of thousands of clones; roughly 96% were seen once. The data belong to a study of shared clonotypes between healthy human individuals. Study in general: Per-donor plates numbered three CD4 naive, three CD4 memory, two CD8 naive and one CD8 memory. Study-wide results and caveats: Against clonotypes common to all four donors, non-shared ones had lower generation probabilities.

The naive CD8 subset, CD45RO-negative cells positively selected for CCR7, excluded terminally differentiated effector memory CD45RA+ cells. V lost 0 bases to trimming and J lost 8 bases, with 11 bases between them. Germline V lookup: CDR1 SGDLS, CDR2 YYNGEE. This CDR3 region has 14 residues. The source of this sequence is a young woman in good health. Material for sequencing was naive CD8+ T cells sorted from blood. The chain is built from TRBV9 and TRBJ1-4; no clear D gene. The CDR3 sequence is CASSVDGLGEKLFF. The CDR3 region has the DNA TGTGCCAGCAGCGTAGACGGGCTTGGAGAAAAACTGTTTTTT. The whole variable domain, filled in from reference TRBV9 and TRBJ1-4, reads DSGVTQTPKHLITATGQRVTLRCSPRSGDLSVYWYQQSLDQGLQFLIQYYNGEERAKGNILERFSAQQFPDLHSELNLSSLELGDSALYFCASSVDGLGEKLFFGSGTQLSVL.